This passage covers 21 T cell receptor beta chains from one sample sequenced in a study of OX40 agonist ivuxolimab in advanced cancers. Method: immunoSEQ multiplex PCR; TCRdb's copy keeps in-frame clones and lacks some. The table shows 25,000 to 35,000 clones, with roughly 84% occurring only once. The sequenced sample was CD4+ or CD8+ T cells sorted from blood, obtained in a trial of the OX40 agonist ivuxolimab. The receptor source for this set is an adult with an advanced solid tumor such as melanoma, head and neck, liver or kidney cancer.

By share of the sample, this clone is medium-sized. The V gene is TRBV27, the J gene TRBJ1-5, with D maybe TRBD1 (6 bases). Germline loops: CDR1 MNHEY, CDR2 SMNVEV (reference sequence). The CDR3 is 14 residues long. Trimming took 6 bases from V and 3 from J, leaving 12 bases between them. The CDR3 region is CASSKDSSNQPQHF. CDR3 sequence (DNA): TGTGCCAGCAGCAAGGACAGTTCCAATCAGCCCCAGCATTTT.

CDR3 amino acids: CAWSVGGAGNTEAFF. As DNA, the CDR3 is TGTGCCTGGAGTGTGGGGGGGGCAGGGAACACTGAAGCTTTCTTT. The V and J genes are TRBV30 and TRBJ1-1; D is possibly TRBD1 (6 bases). This CDR3 contains 15 residues. V lost 0 bases, J lost 1 base, and 12 bases lay in between. The germline V gene encodes CDR1 GTSNPN and CDR2 SVGIG (reference sequence).

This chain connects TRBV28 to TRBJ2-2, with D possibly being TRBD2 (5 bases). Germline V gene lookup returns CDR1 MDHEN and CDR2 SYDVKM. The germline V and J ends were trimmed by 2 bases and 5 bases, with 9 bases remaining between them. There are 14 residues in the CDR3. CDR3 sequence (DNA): TGTGCCAGCAGTTTAATGAGGGAGACCGGGGAGCTGTTTTTT. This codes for CASSLMRETGELFF. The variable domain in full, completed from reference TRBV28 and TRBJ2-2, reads DVKVTQSSRYLVKRTGEKVFLECVQDMDHENMFWYRQDPGLGLRLIYFSYDVKMKEKGDIPEGYSVSREKKERFSLILESASTNQTSMYLCASSLMRETGELFFGEGSRLTVL.

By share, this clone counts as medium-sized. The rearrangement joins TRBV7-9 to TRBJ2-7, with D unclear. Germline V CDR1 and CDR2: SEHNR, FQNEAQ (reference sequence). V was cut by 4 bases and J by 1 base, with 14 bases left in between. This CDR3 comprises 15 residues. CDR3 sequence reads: CASSSLGPQSYEQYF. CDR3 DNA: TGTGCCAGCAGCTCCTTGGGTCCTCAGTCCTACGAGCAGTACTTC. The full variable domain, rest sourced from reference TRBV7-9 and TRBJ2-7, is DTGVSQNPRHKITKRGQNVTFRCDPISEHNRLYWYRQTLGQGPEFLTYFQNEAQLEKSRLLSDRFSAERPKGSFSTLEIQRTEQGDSAMYLCASSSLGPQSYEQYFGPGTRLTVT.

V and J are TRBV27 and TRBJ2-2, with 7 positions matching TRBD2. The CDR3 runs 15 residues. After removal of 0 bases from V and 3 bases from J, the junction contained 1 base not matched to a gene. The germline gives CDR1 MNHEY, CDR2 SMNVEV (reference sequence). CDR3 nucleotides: TGTGCCAGCAGTTTATCGACTAGCTACACCGGGGAGCTGTTTTTT. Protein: CASSLSTSYTGELFF.

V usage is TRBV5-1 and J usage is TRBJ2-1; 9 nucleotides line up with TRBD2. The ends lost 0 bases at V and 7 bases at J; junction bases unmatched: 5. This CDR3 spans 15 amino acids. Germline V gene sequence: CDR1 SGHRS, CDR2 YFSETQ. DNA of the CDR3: TGCGCCAGCAGCTTGGAGGCTAGCGGGATTAATGAGCAGTTCTTC. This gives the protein CASSLEASGINEQFF.

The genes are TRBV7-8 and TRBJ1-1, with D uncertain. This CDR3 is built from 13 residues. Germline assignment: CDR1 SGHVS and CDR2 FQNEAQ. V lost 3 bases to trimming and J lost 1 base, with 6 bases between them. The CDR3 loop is CASSFNRNTEAFF. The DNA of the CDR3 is TGTGCCAGCAGCTTTAATAGGAACACTGAAGCTTTCTTT.

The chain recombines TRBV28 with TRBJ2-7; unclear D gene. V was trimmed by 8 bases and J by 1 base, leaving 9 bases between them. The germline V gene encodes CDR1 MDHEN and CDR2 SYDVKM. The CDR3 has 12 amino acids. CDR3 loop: CASVGSSYEQYF. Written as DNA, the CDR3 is TGTGCCAGCGTAGGATCTTCCTACGAGCAGTACTTC.

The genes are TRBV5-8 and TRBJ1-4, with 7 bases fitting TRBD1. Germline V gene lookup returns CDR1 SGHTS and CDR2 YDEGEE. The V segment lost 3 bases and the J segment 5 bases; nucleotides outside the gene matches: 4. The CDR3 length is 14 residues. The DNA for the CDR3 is TGTGCCAGCAGCTACAGGGGCCCAAATGAAAAACTGTTTTTT. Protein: CASSYRGPNEKLFF.

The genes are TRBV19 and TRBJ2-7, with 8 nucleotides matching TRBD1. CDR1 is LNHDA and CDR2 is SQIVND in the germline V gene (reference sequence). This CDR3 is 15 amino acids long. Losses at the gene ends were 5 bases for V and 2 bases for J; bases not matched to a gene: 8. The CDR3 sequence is CASSFGTGNPYEQYF. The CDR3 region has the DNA TGTGCCAGTAGTTTCGGGACAGGAAATCCCTACGAGCAGTACTTC.

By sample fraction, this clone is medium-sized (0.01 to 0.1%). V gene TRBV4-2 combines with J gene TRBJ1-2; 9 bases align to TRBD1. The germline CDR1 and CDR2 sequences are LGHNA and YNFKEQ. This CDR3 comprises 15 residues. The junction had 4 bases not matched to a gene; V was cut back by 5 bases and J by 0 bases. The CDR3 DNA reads TGTGCCAGCAGCGCTCGGACAGGGGCTAACTATGGCTACACCTTC. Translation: CASSARTGANYGYTF.

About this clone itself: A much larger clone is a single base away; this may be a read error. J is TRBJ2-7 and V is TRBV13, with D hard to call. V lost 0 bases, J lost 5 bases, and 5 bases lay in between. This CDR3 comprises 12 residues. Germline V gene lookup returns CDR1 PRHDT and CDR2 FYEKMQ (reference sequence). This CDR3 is CASSLGRDEQYF. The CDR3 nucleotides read TGTGCCAGCAGCTTAGGTAGGGACGAGCAGTACTTC.

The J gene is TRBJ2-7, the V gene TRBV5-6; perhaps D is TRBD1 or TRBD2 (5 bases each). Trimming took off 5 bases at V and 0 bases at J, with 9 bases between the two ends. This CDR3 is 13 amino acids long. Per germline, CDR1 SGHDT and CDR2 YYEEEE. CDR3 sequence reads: CASSWDLSYEQYF. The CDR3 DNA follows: TGTGCCAGCAGTTGGGACCTCTCCTACGAGCAGTACTTC.

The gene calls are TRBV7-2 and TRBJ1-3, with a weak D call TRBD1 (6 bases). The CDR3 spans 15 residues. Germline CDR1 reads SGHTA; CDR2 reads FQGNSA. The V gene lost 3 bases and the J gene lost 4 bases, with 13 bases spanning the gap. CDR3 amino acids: CASSFTGPGGNTIYF. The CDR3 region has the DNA TGTGCCAGCAGCTTTACAGGGCCGGGCGGAAACACCATATATTTT.

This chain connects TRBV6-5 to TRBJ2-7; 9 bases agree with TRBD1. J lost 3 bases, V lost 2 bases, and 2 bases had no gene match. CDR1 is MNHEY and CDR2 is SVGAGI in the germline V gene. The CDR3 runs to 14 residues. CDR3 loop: CASSYGGQGYEQYF. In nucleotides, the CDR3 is TGTGCCAGCAGTTACGGGGGACAGGGCTACGAGCAGTACTTC.

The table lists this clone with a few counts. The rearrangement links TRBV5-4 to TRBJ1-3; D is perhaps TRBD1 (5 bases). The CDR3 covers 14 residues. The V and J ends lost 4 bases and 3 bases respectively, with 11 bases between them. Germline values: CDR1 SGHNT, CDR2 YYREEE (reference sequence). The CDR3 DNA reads TGTGCCAGCAGCGGGGGGACGATTGGAAACACCATATATTTT. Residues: CASSGGTIGNTIYF.

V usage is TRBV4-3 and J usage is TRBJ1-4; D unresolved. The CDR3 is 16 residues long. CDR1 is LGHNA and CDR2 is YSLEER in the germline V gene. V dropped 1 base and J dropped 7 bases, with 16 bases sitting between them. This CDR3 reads CASSQAWSSEGEKLFF. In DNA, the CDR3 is TGCGCCAGCAGCCAAGCGTGGTCCTCGGAGGGTGAAAAACTGTTTTTT.

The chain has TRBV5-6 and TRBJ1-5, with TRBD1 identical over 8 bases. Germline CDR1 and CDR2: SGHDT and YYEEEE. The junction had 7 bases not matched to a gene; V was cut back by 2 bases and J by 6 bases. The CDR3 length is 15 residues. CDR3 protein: CASSFGQGLSQPQHF. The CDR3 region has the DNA TGTGCCAGCAGCTTCGGACAGGGCTTAAGTCAGCCCCAGCATTTT.

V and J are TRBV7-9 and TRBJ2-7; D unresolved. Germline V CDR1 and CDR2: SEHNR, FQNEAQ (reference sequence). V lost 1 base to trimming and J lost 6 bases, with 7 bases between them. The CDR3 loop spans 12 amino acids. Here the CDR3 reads CASSLVAGEQYF. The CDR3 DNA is TGTGCCAGCAGCTTAGTGGCTGGCGAGCAGTACTTC.

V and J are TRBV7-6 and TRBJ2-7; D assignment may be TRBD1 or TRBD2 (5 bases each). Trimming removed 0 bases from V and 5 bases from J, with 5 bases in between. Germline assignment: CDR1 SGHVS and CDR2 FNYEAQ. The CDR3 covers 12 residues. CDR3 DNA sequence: TGTGCCAGCAGCTTAGCGGGGGACGAGCAGTACTTC. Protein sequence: CASSLAGDEQYF.

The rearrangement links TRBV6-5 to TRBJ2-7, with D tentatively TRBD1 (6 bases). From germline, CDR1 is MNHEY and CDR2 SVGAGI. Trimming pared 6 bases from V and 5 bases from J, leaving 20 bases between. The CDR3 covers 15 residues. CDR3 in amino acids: CASSRGQSIQHEQYF. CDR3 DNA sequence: TGTGCCAGCAGCCGCGGACAGAGCATTCAACACGAGCAGTACTTC.